Listed here are 26 T cell receptor beta chains from one sample, sequenced in a study of T cells after somatic rescue of genetic block. Repertoires were generated with immunoSEQ multiplex PCR, while TCRdb's copy carries only in-frame clones and drops some. Among under 15,000 clones listed, over 60% were seen once. Sequenced input: peripheral blood mononuclear cells (PBMCs). Source of these receptors: a boy aged 5-17 years.

The chain combines TRBV6-6 with TRBJ2-7; D perhaps matches TRBD1 (6 bases). Trimming took 5 bases from V and 4 from J, leaving 21 bases between them. The germline CDR1 and CDR2 sequences are MNHNY and SVGAGI (reference sequence). The CDR3 consists of 16 residues. The CDR3: CASSPLGHRLIYEQYF. CDR3 in DNA: TGTGCCAGCAGTCCCTTGGGACACCGGCTGATTTACGAGCAGTACTTC.

The chain uses TRBV21-1 and TRBJ2-5; the tabulated D call, TRBD2, remains unverified against the DNA. TRBV21-1 has pseudogene status. The CDR3 loop spans 21 amino acids. The CDR3 DNA is TGTGCCAGCAGCAACGTTTCGGACAGGTTCGGACTAGCGGGAACCAAAGAGACCCAGTACTTC. Translated, it gives CASSNVSDRFGLAGTKETQYF.

V gene TRBV18 combines with J gene TRBJ2-7; 13 bases agree with TRBD2. This CDR3 region has 17 residues. Germline CDR1 is KGHSH and CDR2 is LQKENI. V shed 3 bases and J 5 bases; nucleotides not matched to a gene: 10. CDR3 sequence (DNA): TGTGCCAGCTCACCCCAACTAGCGGGGGGGCTAGGCGACGAGCAGTACTTC. Translating gives CASSPQLAGGLGDEQYF.

The rearrangement joins TRBV7-2 to TRBJ2-7; TRBD1 matches at 9 bases. V lost 5 bases and J lost 4; bases outside the gene matches: 9. The CDR3 runs to 15 residues. Germline lookup yields CDR1 SGHTA and CDR2 FQGNSA. The CDR3 DNA reads as TGTGCCAGCAGCCCGAGGGACAGGGTGGATTACGAGCAGTACTTC. This translates into CASSPRDRVDYEQYF.

The genes are TRBV11-3 and TRBJ2-1, with 8 bases identical to TRBD2. V dropped 2 bases and J dropped 7; count of bases not matched to a gene: 4. Germline lookup yields CDR1 SGHNT and CDR2 YENEEA. CDR3 size: 14 residues. The CDR3 loop reads CASSLPGLGNEQFF. The CDR3 nucleotides read TGTGCCAGCAGCTTACCGGGACTAGGGAATGAGCAGTTCTTC.

The rearrangement links TRBV6-5 to TRBJ1-2; TRBD1 matches 9 bases. Germline V gene lookup returns CDR1 MNHEY and CDR2 SVGAGI. The CDR3 covers 14 residues. Unmatched junction bases numbered 11, after V lost 7 bases and J lost 8 bases. The CDR3 is CASTQSRTGEGYTF. For the CDR3, the DNA is TGTGCCAGCACCCAAAGTAGGACAGGGGAAGGCTACACCTTC.

This chain links TRBV28 with TRBJ1-2; 11 positions agree with TRBD1. The CDR3 loop spans 14 amino acids. Looked up from germline, CDR1 is MDHEN and CDR2 is SYDVKM. V shed 3 bases, J shed 7 bases, and the junction held 4 bases outside the gene matches. CDR3 coding DNA: TGTGCCAGCAGTTTCAGGACAGGGGGCGGTGGCTACACCTTC. It translates to CASSFRTGGGGYTF.

This rearrangement joins TRBV5-1 to TRBJ1-4, with 9 bases identical to TRBD1. The length of the CDR3 is 16 residues. CDR1 is SGHRS, CDR2 YFSETQ, per germline. The J segment lost 4 bases and the V segment lost 2 bases, leaving 6 bases of the junction unmatched. The DNA for the CDR3 is TGCGCCAGCAGCTTATTCGGGACAGGGCTTAATGAAAAACTGTTTTTT. It codes for CASSLFGTGLNEKLFF.

The V gene is TRBV19, the J gene TRBJ2-5; D possibly matches TRBD1 or TRBD2 (6 bases each). In germline, CDR1 is LNHDA, CDR2 SQIVND (reference sequence). Trimming removed 5 bases at V and 1 base at J, with 17 bases between. CDR3 size: 16 residues. The CDR3: CASSFTGRPGQETQYF. For the CDR3, the DNA is TGTGCCAGTAGTTTCACAGGGAGGCCCGGCCAAGAGACCCAGTACTTC.

The V gene is TRBV6-5, the J gene TRBJ1-1; maybe TRBD1 (5 bases). Germline V gives CDR1 MNHEY, CDR2 SVGAGI. V shed 3 bases and J shed 6 bases, with 14 bases lying between them. The CDR3 sequence is 14 residues long. In DNA form, the CDR3 reads TGTGCCAGCAGTTATCTCGGGGGGATGGCTGAAGCTTTCTTT. Its translation is CASSYLGGMAEAFF.

This clone appeared a few times. V gene TRBV30 combines with J gene TRBJ1-1; D call uncertain. There are 13 residues in the CDR3. The germline gives CDR1 GTSNPN, CDR2 SVGIG (reference sequence). The DNA of the CDR3 is TGTGCATTCGCCACTGACCTATACACTGAAGCTTTCTTT. Translated: CAFATDLYTEAFF.

The rearrangement uses TRBV27 and TRBJ2-1; 12 bases align to TRBD1. Germline values: CDR1 MNHEY, CDR2 SMNVEV (reference sequence). The CDR3 is made up of 16 amino acids. V shed 7 bases, J shed 7 bases, and the junction held 11 bases outside the gene matches. The CDR3 loop is CASMVLWDRGRNEQFF. The CDR3 DNA is TGTGCCAGCATGGTTCTTTGGGACAGGGGGCGTAATGAGCAGTTCTTC.

This rearrangement joins TRBV14 to TRBJ2-1; 13 bases align to TRBD2. The V segment lost 1 base and the J segment 4 bases; nucleotides outside the gene matches: 10. The CDR3 totals 19 residues. Germline V gene sequence: CDR1 SGHDN, CDR2 FVKESK. The CDR3 nucleotides read TGTGCCAGCAGCCAAGTTAGAAAGACGACTAGCGGGAGGTACAATGAGCAGTTCTTC. Its translation: CASSQVRKTTSGRYNEQFF.

J is TRBJ2-4 and V is TRBV2, with a weak D call TRBD1 (6 bases). CDR3 size: 16 residues. V was clipped by 5 bases and J by 0 bases, with 14 bases between them. Germline V gene sequence: CDR1 SNHLY, CDR2 FYNNEI. In DNA form, the CDR3 reads TGTGCCAGCAGTCCAGGGGCAGGGGTAGCCAAAAACATTCAGTACTTC. Its translation is CASSPGAGVAKNIQYF. Supplemented by reference TRBV2 and TRBJ2-4, the full variable domain reads EPEVTQTPSHQVTQMGQEVILRCVPISNHLYFYWYRQILGQKVEFLVSFYNNEISEKSEIFDDQFSVERPDGSNFTLKIRSTKLEDSAMYFCASSPGAGVAKNIQYFGAGTRLSVL.

This chain links TRBV7-3 with TRBJ2-7; tentatively, D is TRBD2 (5 bases). The CDR3 has 16 amino acids. V was cut by 0 bases and J by 0 bases, with 12 bases left in between. Germline assignment: CDR1 SGHTA and CDR2 FQGTGA. CDR3 bases: TGTGCCAGCAGCTTAACAGGACTGTCAACCTCCTACGAGCAGTACTTC. Translating it yields CASSLTGLSTSYEQYF. Based on the CDR3 plus reference TRBV7-3 and TRBJ2-7, the full variable domain is GAGVSQTPSNKVTEKGKYVELRCDPISGHTALYWYRQSLGQGPEFLIYFQGTGAADDSGLPNDRFFAVRPEGSVSTLKIQRTERGDSAVYLCASSLTGLSTSYEQYFGPGTRLTVT.

The rearrangement joins TRBV5-6 to TRBJ2-1, with D unclear. This CDR3 spans 17 amino acids. Germline values: CDR1 SGHDT, CDR2 YYEEEE. V lost 1 base to trimming and J lost 0 bases, with 14 bases between them. The CDR3 bases are TGTGCCAGCAGCTTGCAAGGTTCTCTCAGCTCCTACAATGAGCAGTTCTTC. It yields the protein CASSLQGSLSSYNEQFF.

The J gene is TRBJ2-1, the V gene TRBV18; no clear D gene. The CDR3 is 12 residues long. Trimming took 5 bases from V and 8 from J, leaving 10 bases between them. CDR1 KGHSH and CDR2 LQKENI come from the germline V gene. The CDR3 region has the DNA TGTGCCAGCTCATCACAACGCGATGAGCAGTTCTTC. Translation gives CASSSQRDEQFF.

V is TRBV28 and J is TRBJ2-3; TRBD2 matches 7 bases. CDR3 size: 14 residues. Trimming cost V 6 bases and J 2 bases; bases outside gene matches: 5. Germline-derived CDR1 and CDR2 are MDHEN and SYDVKM. CDR3 in amino acids: CASRPGLPTDTQYF. CDR3 bases: TGTGCCAGCAGACCGGGACTACCCACAGATACGCAGTATTTT.

The V gene is TRBV28, the J gene TRBJ1-1, with 7 positions matching TRBD1. This CDR3 comprises 16 residues. V shed 3 bases, J shed 2 bases, and the junction held 9 bases outside the gene matches. CDR1 is MDHEN, CDR2 SYDVKM, per germline. This CDR3 reads CASSFQGVALNTEAFF. For the CDR3, the DNA is TGTGCCAGCAGTTTCCAGGGGGTTGCCCTAAACACTGAAGCTTTCTTT.

The V and J genes are TRBV19 and TRBJ2-7; D is unresolved. This CDR3 contains 12 residues. Trimming removed 2 bases from V and 1 base from J, with 3 bases in between. Germline loops: CDR1 LNHDA, CDR2 SQIVND (reference sequence). CDR3 nucleotides: TGTGCCAGTAGTATACCTTCCTACGAGCAGTACTTC. It yields the protein CASSIPSYEQYF.

The chain uses TRBV28 and TRBJ1-4, with a possible D match to TRBD1 (5 bases). This CDR3 contains 14 residues. Germline-derived CDR1 and CDR2 are MDHEN and SYDVKM. V lost 3 bases, J lost 5 bases, and 10 bases lay in between. The DNA for the CDR3 is TGTGCCAGCAGTTTTCCCCAGGGAAATGAAAAACTGTTTTTT. This codes for CASSFPQGNEKLFF.

The chain links TRBV27 to TRBJ2-5; D is possibly TRBD2 (7 bases). CDR3 length: 15 amino acids. CDR1 MNHEY and CDR2 SMNVEV come from the germline V gene (reference sequence). Trimming removed 2 bases from V and 5 bases from J, with 15 bases in between. The CDR3 loop is CASSLGAGAWETQYF. CDR3 nucleotides: TGTGCCAGCAGTTTAGGTGCGGGGGCGTGGGAGACCCAGTACTTC.

Only a few counts were recorded for this clone. The chain has TRBV7-9 and TRBJ1-1, with 7 bases fitting TRBD1. The V segment lost 1 base and the J segment 2 bases; nucleotides outside the gene matches: 1. The CDR3 sequence is 14 residues long. CDR1 is SEHNR, CDR2 FQNEAQ, per germline (reference sequence). In nucleotides, the CDR3 is TGTGCCAGCAGCTTAGGGGACAGCAACACTGAAGCTTTCTTT. It codes for CASSLGDSNTEAFF.

J is TRBJ2-4 and V is TRBV11-3, with D possibly matching TRBD1 (5 bases). Trimming removed 3 bases from V and 0 bases from J, with 18 bases in between. CDR1 and CDR2 (germline): SGHNT, YENEEA. The CDR3 covers 18 residues. CDR3: CASSFDSLQILAKNIQYF. CDR3 DNA sequence: TGTGCCAGCAGCTTCGACAGTCTACAGATACTAGCCAAAAACATTCAGTACTTC. The full variable domain, in which reference TRBV11-3 and TRBJ2-4 provide the parts outside the CDR3, is EAGVVQSPRYKIIEKKQPVAFWCNPISGHNTLYWYLQNLGQGPELLIRYENEEAVDDSQLPKDRFSAERLKGVDSTLKIQPAELGDSAVYLCASSFDSLQILAKNIQYFGAGTRLSVL.

CDR3 sequence (DNA): TGTGCCAGTAGAACAGGTGGACTTGCGAACACCGGGGAGCTGTTTTTT. It translates to CASRTGGLANTGELFF. The V gene is TRBV19, the J gene TRBJ2-2; either TRBD1 or TRBD2 may supply D (5 bases each). The CDR3 spans 16 residues. V lost 6 bases, J lost 0 bases, and 14 bases lay in between. Germline V gene lookup returns CDR1 LNHDA and CDR2 SQIVND (reference sequence).

J is TRBJ2-7 and V is TRBV28; 8 bases match TRBD2. Germline CDR1 and CDR2: MDHEN and SYDVKM. The length of the CDR3 is 16 residues. Unmatched junction bases numbered 14, after V lost 8 bases and J lost 2 bases. The CDR3 spells CASSGLAQIGTYEQYF. CDR3 bases: TGTGCCAGCTCTGGACTAGCTCAAATAGGCACCTACGAGCAGTACTTC.